Below, one TCR beta chain is given with its context. This sample was included in a study of blood T cell repertoires in COVID-19. In the study overall: Samples of COVID-19 (acute and convalescent) were obtained from the United States, Italy and Spain.

The CDR3 extends over 14 amino acids. The germline gives CDR1 KGHSH, CDR2 LQKENI. The V end lost 0 bases, the J end lost 1 base, and 6 bases lay between the germline ends. Followed longitudinally, the Seattle patients had been enrolled during active infection. As processed by the authors: From reference gene primer amplification, estimates of nucleated cell counts were derived. The protocol was immunoSEQ multiplex PCR, while the TCRdb copy is restricted to in-frame clones and leaves out a portion. That table gives V, J and clone size, and the DNA gave D and trimming. The repertoire holds over 200,000 clones, with approximately 92% as singletons.

This clonotype was sampled from a person aged 18 to 35 with COVID-19, enrolled during active disease. V is TRBV18 and J is TRBJ2-5; no reliable D call. Sequencing input: peripheral blood. The CDR3 is CASSPPWPQETQYF. The CDR3 DNA sequence: TGTGCCAGCTCACCACCCTGGCCCCAAGAGACCCAGTACTTC.